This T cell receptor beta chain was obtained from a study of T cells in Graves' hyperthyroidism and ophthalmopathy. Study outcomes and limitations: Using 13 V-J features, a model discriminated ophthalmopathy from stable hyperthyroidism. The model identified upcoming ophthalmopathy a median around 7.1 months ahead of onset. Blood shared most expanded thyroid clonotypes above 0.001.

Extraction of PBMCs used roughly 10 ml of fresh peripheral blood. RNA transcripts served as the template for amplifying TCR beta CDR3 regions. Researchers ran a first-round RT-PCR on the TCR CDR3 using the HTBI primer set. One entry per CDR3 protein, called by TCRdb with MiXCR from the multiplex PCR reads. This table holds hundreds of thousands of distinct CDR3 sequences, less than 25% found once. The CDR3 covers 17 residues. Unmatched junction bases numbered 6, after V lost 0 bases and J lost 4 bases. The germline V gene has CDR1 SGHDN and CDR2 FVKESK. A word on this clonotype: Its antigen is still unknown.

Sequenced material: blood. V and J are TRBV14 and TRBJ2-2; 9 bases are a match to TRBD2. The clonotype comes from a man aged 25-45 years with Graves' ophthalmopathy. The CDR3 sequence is CASSQDRLAGITGELFF. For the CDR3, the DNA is TGTGCCAGCAGCCAAGATCGTCTAGCGGGGATCACCGGGGAGCTGTTTTTT.